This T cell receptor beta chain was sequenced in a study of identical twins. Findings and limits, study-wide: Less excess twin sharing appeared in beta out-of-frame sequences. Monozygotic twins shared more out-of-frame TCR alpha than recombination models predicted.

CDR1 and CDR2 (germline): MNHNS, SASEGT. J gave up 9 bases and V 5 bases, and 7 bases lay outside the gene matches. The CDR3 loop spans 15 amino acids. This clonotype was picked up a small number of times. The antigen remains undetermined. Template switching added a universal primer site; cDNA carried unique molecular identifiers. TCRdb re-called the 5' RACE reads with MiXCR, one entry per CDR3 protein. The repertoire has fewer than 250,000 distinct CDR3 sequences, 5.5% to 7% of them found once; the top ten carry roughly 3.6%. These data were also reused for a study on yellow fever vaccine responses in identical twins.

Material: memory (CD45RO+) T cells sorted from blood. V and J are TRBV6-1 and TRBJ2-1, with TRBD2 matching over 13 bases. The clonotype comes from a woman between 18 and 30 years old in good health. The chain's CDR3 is CASSQGTSGVSEQFF. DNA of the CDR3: TGTGCCAGCAGTCAAGGGACTAGCGGGGTTAGTGAGCAGTTCTTC.